This T cell receptor (beta chain) stems from a study of blood T cell repertoires in COVID-19. Trimming shortened V by 1 base and J by 11 bases, and 16 bases separated the two germline ends. There are 15 residues in the CDR3. CDR1 and CDR2 from the germline V gene are SGHNT and YYREEE (reference sequence). Using immunoSEQ multiplex PCR, the repertoire was profiled, and TCRdb retains in-frame clones only, with some absent. The sample includes 100,000 to 150,000 clones, 84% of them seen just once. Sequenced input: PBMCs or T cells enriched from blood (not recorded which). The source is a woman in her thirties who had recovered from COVID-19. The chain is built from TRBV5-4 and TRBJ1-6; no clear D gene. This CDR3 reads CASSLRPEGTAPLHF. CDR3 bases: TGTGCCAGCAGCTTGAGGCCTGAGGGTACGGCACCCCTCCACTTT. Combining the CDR3 with reference TRBV5-4 and TRBJ1-6 gives the whole variable domain ETGVTQSPTHLIKTRGQQVTLRCSSQSGHNTVSWYQQALGQGPQFIFQYYREEENGRGNFPPRFSGLQFPNYSSELNVNALELDDSALYLCASSLRPEGTAPLHFGNGTRLTVT.